This TCR beta chain was sequenced for a study of T-cell memory formation after mild COVID-19. Overall study findings and caveats: Prior to infection, memory already included some responding clones, suggesting cross-reactive memory joined. There was a balanced CD4/CD8 profile in clones contracting day 15 to 85, and later expanders leaned CD4+. Still unconfirmed is whether the second-wave clones peaking on day 37 recognized SARS-CoV-2.

The CDR3 covers 14 residues. Germline V CDR1 and CDR2: LGHNA, YNFKEQ. The ends lost 0 bases at V and 5 bases at J; junction bases unmatched: 3. About this clonotype itself: Its antigen is still unknown.

5'RACE with constant-segment primers yielded barcoded, UMI-tagged TCR alpha and TCR beta cDNA libraries. TCRdb re-analysed the 5' RACE reads in MiXCR, keeping a single row per CDR3 protein. This sample carries about 560,000 distinct CDR3 sequences, roughly 17% of them seen once, and the ten largest clones take around 13%. The rearrangement uses TRBV4-2 and TRBJ2-5; 7 bases are shared with TRBD2. The TCR comes from an adult woman who had mild COVID-19 (a few samples of this study predate the infection). Cell type and time point are not known. The sequenced sample consisted of PBMCs or a T cell subset sorted from them (not recorded which). CDR3 protein: CASSQDAGEETQYF. In nucleotides, the CDR3 is TGTGCCAGCAGCCAAGATGCGGGGGAGGAGACCCAGTACTTC.